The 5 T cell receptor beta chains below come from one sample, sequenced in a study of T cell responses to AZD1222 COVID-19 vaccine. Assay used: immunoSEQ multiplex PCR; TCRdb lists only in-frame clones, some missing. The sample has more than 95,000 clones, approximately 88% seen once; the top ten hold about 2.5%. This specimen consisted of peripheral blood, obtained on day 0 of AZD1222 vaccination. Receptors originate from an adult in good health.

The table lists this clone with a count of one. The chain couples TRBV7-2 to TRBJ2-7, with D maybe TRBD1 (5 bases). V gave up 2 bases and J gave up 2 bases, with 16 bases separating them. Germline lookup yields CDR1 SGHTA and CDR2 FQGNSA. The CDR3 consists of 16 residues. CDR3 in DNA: TGTGCCAGCAGCTTAATGGGGCCCCCAAATCCCTACGAGCAGTACTTC. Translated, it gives CASSLMGPPNPYEQYF. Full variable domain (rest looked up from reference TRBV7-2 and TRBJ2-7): GAGVSQSPSNKVTEKGKDVELRCDPISGHTALYWYRQSLGQGLEFLIYFQGNSAPDKSGLPSDRFSAERTGGSVSTLTIQRTQQEDSAVYLCASSLMGPPNPYEQYFGPGTRLTVT.

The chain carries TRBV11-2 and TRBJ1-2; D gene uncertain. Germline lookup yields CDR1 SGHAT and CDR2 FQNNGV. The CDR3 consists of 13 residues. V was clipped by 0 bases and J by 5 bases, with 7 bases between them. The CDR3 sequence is CASSLDRVYGYTF. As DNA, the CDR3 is TGTGCCAGCAGCTTAGATAGGGTTTATGGCTACACCTTC.

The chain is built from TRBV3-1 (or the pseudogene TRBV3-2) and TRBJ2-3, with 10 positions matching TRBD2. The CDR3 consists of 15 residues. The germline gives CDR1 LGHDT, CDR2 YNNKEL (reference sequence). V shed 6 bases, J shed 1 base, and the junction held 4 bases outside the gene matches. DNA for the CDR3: TGTGCCAGCAGGGTAGCGGGGGGTGGCACAGATACGCAGTATTTT. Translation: CASRVAGGGTDTQYF.

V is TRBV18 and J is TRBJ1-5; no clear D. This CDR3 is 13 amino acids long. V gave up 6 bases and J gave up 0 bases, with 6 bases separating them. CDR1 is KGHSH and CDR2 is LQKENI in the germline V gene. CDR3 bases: TGTGCCAGCTCGCCCAATAGCAATCAGCCCCAGCATTTT. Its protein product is CASSPNSNQPQHF.

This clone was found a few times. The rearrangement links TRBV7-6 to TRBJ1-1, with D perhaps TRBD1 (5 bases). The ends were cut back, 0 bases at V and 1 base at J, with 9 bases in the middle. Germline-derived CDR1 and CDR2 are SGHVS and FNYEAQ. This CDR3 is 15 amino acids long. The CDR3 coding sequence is TGTGCCAGCAGCTTAGCCGGGACCGCGAACACTGAAGCTTTCTTT. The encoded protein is CASSLAGTANTEAFF. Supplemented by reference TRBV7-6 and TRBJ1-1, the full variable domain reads GAGVSQSPRYKVTKRGQDVALRCDPISGHVSLYWYRQALGQGPEFLTYFNYEAQQDKSGLPNDRFSAERPEGSISTLTIQRTEQRDSAMYRCASSLAGTANTEAFFGQGTRLTVV.